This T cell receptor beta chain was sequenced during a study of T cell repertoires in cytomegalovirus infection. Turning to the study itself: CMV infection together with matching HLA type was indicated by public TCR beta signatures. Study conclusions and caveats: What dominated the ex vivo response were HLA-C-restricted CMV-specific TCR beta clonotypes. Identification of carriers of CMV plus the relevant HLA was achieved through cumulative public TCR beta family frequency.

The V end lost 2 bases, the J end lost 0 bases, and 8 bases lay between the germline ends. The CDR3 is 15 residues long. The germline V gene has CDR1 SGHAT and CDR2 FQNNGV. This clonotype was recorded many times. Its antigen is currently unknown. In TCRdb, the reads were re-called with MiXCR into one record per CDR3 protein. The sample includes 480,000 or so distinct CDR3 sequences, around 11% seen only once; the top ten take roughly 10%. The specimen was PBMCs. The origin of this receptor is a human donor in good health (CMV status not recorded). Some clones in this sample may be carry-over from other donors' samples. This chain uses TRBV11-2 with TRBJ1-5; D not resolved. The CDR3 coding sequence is TGTGCCAGCAGCTTAAGGGCGGATAGCAATCAGCCCCAGCATTTT. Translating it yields CASSLRADSNQPQHF.